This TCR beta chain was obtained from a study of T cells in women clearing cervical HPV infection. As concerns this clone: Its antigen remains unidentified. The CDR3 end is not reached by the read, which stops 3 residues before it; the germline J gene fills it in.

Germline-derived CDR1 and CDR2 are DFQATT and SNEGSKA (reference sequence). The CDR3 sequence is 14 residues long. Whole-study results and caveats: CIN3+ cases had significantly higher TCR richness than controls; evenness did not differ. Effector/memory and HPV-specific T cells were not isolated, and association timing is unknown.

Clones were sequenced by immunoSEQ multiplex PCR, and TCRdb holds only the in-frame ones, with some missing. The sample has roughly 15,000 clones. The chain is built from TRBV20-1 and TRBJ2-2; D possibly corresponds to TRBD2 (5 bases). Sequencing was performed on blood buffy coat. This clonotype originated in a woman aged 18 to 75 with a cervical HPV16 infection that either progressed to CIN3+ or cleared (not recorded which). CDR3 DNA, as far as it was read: TGCAGTGCTAGAGAGGCACGGGGAAATGAAAAG. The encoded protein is CSAREARGNEK. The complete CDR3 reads CSAREARGNEKLFF.